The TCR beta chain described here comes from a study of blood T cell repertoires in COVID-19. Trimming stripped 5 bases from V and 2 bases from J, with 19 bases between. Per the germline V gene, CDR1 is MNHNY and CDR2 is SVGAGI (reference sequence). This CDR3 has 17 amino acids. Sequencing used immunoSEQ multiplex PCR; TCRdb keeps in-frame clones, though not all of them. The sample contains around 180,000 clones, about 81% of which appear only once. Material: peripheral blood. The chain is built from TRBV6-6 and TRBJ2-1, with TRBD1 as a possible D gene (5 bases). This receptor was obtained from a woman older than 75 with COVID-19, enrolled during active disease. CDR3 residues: CASSLTDTTEAYNEQFF. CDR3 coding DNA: TGTGCCAGCAGTCTGACAGACACCACAGAAGCCTACAATGAGCAGTTCTTC.